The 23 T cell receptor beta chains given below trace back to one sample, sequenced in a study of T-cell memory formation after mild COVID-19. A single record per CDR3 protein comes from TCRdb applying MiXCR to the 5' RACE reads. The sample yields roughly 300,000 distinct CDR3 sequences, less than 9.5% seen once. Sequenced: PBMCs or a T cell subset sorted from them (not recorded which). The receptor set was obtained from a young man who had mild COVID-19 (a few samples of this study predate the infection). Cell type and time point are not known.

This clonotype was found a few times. The CDR3, as DNA: TGTGCCACCAGCAGAGGACACGGGAACACCGGGGAGCTGTTTTTT. Encoded protein: CATSRGHGNTGELFF. The rearrangement uses TRBV15 and TRBJ2-2; D not resolved. Trimming pared 1 base from V and 1 base from J, leaving 7 bases between. The CDR3 spans 15 residues. Germline-derived CDR1 and CDR2 are LNHNV and YYDKDF (reference sequence).

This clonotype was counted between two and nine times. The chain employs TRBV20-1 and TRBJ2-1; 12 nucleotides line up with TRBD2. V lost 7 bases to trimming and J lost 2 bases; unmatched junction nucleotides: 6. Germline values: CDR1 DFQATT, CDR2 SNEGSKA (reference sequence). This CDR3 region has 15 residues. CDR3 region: CSGASGGAPYNEQFF. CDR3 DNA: TGCAGTGGTGCTAGCGGGGGGGCCCCCTACAATGAGCAGTTCTTC.

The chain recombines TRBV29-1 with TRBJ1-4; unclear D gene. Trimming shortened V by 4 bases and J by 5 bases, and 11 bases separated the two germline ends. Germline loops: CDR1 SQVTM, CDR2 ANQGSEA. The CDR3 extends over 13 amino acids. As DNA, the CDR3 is TGCAGCGTTGGCCTTCAAGCAAATGAAAAACTGTTTTTT. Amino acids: CSVGLQANEKLFF.

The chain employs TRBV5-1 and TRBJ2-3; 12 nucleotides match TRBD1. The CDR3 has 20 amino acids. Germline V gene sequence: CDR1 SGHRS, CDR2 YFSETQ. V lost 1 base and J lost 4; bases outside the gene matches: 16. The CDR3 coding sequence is TGCGCCAGCAGCTTGAGTCGGATGGGGACAGGGGGCGGATTAGCAGATACGCAGTATTTT. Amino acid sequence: CASSLSRMGTGGGLADTQYF.

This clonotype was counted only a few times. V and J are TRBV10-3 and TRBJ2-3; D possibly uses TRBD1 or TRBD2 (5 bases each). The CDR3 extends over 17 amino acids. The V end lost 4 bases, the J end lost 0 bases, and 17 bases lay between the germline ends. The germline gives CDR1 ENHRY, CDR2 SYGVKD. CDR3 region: CAISGEMGRASTDTQYF. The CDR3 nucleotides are TGTGCCATCAGTGGGGAAATGGGACGGGCGAGCACAGATACGCAGTATTTT.

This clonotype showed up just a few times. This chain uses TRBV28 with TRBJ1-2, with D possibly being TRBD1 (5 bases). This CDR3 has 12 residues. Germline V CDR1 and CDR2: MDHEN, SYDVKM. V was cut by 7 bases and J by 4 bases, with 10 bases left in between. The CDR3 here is CASTPDSYGYTF. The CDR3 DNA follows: TGTGCCAGCACCCCCGACAGCTATGGCTACACCTTC.

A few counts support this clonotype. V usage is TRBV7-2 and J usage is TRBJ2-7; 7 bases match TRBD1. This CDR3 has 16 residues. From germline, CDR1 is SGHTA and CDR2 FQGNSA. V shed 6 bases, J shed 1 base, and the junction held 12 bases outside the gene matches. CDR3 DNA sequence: TGTGCCAGCAGGGTCCCCGGGACAGCTAGTTCCTACGAGCAGTACGTC. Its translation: CASRVPGTASSYEQYV.

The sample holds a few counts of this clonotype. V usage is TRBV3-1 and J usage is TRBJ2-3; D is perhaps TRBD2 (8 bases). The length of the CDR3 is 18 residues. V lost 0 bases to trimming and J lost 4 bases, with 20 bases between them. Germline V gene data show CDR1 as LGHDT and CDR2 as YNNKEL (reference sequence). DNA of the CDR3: TGTGCCAGCAGCCAAGAAGGGGACAGCCCGGGGGGGGCAGATACGCAGTATTTT. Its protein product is CASSQEGDSPGGADTQYF.

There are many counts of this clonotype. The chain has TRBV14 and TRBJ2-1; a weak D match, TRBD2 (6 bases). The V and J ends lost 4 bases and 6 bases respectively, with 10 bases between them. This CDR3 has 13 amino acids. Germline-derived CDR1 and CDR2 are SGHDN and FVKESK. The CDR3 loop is CASSLSGPNEQFF. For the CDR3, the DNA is TGTGCCAGCAGCCTTAGCGGTCCCAATGAGCAGTTCTTC. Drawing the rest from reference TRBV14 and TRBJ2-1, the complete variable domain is EAGVTQFPSHSVIEKGQTVTLRCDPISGHDNLYWYRRVMGKEIKFLLHFVKESKQDESGMPNNRFLAERTGGTYSTLKVQPAELEDSGVYFCASSLSGPNEQFFGPGTRLTVL.

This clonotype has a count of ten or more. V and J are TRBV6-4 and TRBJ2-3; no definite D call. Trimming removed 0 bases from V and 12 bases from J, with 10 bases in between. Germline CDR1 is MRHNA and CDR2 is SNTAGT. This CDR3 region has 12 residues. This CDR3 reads CASSDSGVAQYF. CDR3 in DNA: TGTGCCAGCAGTGACTCGGGTGTGGCCCAGTATTTT.

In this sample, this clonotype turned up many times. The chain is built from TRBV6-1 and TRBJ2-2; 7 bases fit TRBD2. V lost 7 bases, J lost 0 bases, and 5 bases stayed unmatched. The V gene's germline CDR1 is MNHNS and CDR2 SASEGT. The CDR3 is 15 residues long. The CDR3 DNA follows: TGTGCCAGCACCTGGGACTACGCGAACACCGGGGAGCTGTTTTTT. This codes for CASTWDYANTGELFF.

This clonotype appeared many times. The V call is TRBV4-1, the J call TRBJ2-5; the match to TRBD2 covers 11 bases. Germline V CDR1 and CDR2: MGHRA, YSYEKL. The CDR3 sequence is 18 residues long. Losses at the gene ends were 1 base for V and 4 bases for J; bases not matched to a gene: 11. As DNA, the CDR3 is TGCGCCAGCAGCCAAGCGGCGCTAGCGGGGGGCGGGCGAGAGACCCAGTACTTC. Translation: CASSQAALAGGGRETQYF.

In DNA form, the CDR3 reads TGTGCCAGCAGCCCTAGCGTCCCTCAAGAGACCCAGTACTTC. Protein sequence: CASSPSVPQETQYF. The V call is TRBV7-9, the J call TRBJ2-5, with D possibly TRBD2 on 6 matching bases. Trimming took 5 bases from V and 2 from J, leaving 12 bases between them. The germline V gene encodes CDR1 SEHNR and CDR2 FQNEAQ (reference sequence). The CDR3 loop spans 14 amino acids.

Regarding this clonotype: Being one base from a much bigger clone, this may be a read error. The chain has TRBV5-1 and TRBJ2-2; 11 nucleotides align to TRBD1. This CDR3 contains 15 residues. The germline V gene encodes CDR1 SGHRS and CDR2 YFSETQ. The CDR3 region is CASSRGQGETGKLFF. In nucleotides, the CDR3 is TGCGCCAGCAGCAGGGGACAGGGGGAGACCGGGAAGCTGTTTTTT.

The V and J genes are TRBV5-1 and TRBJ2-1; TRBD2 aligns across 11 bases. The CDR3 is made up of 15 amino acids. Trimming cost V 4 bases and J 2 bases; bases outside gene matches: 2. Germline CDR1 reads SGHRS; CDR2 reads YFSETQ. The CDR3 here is CASSTTSGAYNEQFF. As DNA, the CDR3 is TGCGCCAGCAGCACGACTAGCGGGGCCTACAATGAGCAGTTCTTC.

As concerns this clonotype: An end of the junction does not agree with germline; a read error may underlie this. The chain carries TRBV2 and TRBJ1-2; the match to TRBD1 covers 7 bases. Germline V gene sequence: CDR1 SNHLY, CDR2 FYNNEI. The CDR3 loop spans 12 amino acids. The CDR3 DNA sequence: TGTGCCAGCAGTCCTGGGGATCGGACAGGCTCTTTC. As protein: CASSPGDRTGSF.

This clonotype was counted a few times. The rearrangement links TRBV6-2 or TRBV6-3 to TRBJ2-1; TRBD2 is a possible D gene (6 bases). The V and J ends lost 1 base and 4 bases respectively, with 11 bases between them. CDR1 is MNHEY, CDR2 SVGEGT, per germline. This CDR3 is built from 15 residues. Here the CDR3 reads CASSYFSGPYNEQFF. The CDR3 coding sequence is TGTGCCAGCAGTTACTTTAGCGGACCGTACAATGAGCAGTTCTTC.

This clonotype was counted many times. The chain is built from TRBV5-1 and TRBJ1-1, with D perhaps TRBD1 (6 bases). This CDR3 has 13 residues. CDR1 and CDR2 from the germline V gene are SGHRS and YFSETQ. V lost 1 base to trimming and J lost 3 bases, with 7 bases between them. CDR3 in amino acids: CASSLKGDTEAFF. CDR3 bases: TGCGCCAGCAGCTTGAAGGGGGACACTGAAGCTTTCTTT.

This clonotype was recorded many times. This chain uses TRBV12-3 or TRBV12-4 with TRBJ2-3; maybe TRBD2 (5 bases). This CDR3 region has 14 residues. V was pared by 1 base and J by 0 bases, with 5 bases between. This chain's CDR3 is CASSLGLSTDTQYF. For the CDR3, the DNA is TGTGCCAGCAGTTTAGGACTAAGCACAGATACGCAGTATTTT.

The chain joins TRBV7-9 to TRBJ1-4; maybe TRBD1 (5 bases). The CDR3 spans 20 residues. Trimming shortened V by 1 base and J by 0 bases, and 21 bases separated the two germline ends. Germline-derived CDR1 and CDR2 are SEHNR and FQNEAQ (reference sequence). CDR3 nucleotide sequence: TGTGCCAGCAGCTTAGGATGGACGGGAAGGGGTGCAGCAACTAATGAAAAACTGTTTTTT. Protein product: CASSLGWTGRGAATNEKLFF. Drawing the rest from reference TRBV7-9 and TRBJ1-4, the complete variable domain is DTGVSQNPRHKITKRGQNVTFRCDPISEHNRLYWYRQTLGQGPEFLTYFQNEAQLEKSRLLSDRFSAERPKGSFSTLEIQRTEQGDSAMYLCASSLGWTGRGAATNEKLFFGSGTQLSVL.

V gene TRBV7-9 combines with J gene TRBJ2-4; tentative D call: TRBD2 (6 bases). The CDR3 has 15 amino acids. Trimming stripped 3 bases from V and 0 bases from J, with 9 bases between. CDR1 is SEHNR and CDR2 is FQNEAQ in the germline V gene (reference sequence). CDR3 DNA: TGTGCCAGCAGCTTGGGCGGGGTAGCCAAAAACATTCAGTACTTC. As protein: CASSLGGVAKNIQYF.

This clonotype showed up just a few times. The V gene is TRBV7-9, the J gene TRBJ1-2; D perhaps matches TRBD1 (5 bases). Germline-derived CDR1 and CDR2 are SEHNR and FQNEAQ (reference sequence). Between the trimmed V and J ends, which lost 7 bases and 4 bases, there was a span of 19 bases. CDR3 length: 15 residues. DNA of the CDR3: TGTGCCAGCACCGAAGCCGGGACTCGCCCCTATGGCTACACCTTC. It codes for CASTEAGTRPYGYTF.

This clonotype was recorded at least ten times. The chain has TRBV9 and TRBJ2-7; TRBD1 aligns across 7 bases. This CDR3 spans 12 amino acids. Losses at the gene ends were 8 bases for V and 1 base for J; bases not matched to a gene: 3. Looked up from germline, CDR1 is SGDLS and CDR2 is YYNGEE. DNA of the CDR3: TGTGCCAGACAGGGGCCTTCCTACGAGCAGTACTTC. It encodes CARQGPSYEQYF.